This entry concerns a single T cell receptor (beta chain). The antigen is unknown. Sequencing used immunoSEQ multiplex PCR; TCRdb keeps in-frame clones, though not all of them. The sample carries 120,000 to 150,000 clones, 70% to 90% recorded once. The data are from a study of T cell responses to AZD1222 COVID-19 vaccine. Study details: Samples with a second dose at about 4 or about 12 weeks were pooled together.

General study findings and limits: It was only 6 or 7 AZD1222 recipients who were seropositive at baseline.

The germline gives CDR1 SQVTM, CDR2 ANQGSEA. This CDR3 contains 15 residues. V was pared by 6 bases and J by 0 bases, with 15 bases between. Sequencing used peripheral blood, obtained on day 0 of AZD1222 vaccination. This TCR came from an adult in good health. The chain is built from TRBV29-1 and TRBJ1-3; D ambiguous. The CDR3 DNA sequence: TGCAGCGTGAATACCGGAGAGAGCTCTGGAAACACCATATATTTT. Its translation is CSVNTGESSGNTIYF.